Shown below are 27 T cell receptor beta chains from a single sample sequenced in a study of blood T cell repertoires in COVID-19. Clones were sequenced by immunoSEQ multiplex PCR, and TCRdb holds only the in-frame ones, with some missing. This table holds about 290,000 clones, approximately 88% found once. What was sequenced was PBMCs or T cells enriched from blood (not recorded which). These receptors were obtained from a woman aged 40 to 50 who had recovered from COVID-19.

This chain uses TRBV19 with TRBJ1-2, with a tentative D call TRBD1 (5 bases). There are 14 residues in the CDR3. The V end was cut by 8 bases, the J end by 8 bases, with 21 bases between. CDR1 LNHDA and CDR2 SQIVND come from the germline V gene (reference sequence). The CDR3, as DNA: TGTGCCAGTCACCCCTCCGGGCTCCCAGGGGGCTACACCTTC. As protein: CASHPSGLPGGYTF. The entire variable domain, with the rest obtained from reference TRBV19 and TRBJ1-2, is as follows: DGGITQSPKYLFRKEGQNVTLSCEQNLNHDAMYWYRQDPGQGLRLIYYSQIVNDFQKGDIAEGYSVSREKKESFPLTVTSAQKNPTAFYLCASHPSGLPGGYTFGSGTRLTVV.

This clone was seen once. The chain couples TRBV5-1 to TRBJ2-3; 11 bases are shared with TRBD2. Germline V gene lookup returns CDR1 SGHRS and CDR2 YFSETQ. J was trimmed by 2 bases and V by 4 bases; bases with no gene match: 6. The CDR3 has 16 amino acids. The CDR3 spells CASSPGLAEFTDTQYF. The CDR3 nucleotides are TGCGCCAGCAGCCCGGGACTAGCGGAGTTCACAGATACGCAGTATTTT.

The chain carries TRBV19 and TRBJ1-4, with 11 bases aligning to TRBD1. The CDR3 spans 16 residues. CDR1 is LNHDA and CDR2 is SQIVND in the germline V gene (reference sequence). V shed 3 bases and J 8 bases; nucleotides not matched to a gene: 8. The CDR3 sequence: CASSIRDRGSYEKLFF. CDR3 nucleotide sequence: TGTGCCAGTAGTATCAGGGACAGGGGGTCTTACGAAAAACTGTTTTTT.

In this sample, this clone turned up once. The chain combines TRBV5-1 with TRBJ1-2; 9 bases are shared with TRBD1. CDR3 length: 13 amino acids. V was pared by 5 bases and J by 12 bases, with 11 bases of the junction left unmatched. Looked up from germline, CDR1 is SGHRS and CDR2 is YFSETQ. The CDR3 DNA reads TGCGCCAGCAGGGCCGGGACAGGGTTCCGGGACACCTTC. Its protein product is CASRAGTGFRDTF.

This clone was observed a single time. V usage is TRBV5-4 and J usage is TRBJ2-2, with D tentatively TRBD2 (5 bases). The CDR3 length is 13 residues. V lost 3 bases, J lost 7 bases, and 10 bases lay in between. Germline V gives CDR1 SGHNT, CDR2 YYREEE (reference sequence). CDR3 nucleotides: TGTGCCAGCAGCTACTTCGGGGTCGGGGAGCTGTTTTTT. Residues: CASSYFGVGELFF.

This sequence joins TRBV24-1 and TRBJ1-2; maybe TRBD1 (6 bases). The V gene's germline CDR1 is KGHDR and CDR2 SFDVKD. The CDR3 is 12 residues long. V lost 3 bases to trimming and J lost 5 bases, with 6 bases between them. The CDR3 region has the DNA TGTGCCACCAGTGATCAGGGGTATGGCTACACCTTC. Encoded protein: CATSDQGYGYTF.

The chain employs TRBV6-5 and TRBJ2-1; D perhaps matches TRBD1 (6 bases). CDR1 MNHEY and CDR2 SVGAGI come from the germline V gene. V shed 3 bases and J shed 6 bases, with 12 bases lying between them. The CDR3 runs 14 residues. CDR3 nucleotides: TGTGCCAGCAGTTATTTTACAGGGTCCAATGAGCAGTTCTTC. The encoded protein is CASSYFTGSNEQFF.

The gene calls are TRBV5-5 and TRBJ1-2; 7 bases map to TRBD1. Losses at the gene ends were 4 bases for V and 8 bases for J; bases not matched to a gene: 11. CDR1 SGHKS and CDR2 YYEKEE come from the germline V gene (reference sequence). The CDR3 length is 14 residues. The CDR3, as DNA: TGTGCCAGCAGCGAGGACAGGCCCATAGGAGGCTACACCTTC. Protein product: CASSEDRPIGGYTF.

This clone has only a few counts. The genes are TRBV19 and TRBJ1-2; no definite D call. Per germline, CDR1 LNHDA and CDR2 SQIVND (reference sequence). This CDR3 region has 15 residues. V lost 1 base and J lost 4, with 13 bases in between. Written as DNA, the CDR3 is TGTGCCAGTAGTATAGGCGGGCCGGGCGGCTATGGCTACACCTTC. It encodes CASSIGGPGGYGYTF.

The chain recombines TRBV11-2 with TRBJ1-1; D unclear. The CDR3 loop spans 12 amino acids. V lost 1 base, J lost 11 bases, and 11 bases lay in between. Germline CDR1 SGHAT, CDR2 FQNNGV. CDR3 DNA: TGTGCCAGCAGCTTAGGACTCCCTCCGGCTTTCTTT. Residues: CASSLGLPPAFF.

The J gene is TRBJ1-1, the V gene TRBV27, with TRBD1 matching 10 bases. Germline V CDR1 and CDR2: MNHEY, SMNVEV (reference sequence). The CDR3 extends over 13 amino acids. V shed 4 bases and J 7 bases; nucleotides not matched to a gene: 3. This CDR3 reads CASSWGQGFEAFF. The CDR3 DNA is TGTGCCAGCAGTTGGGGACAGGGGTTTGAAGCTTTCTTT.

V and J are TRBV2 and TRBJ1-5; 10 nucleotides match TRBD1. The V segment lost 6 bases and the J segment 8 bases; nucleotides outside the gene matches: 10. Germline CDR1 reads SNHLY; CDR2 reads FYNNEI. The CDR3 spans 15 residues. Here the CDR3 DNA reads TGTGCCAGCAGCCCTTCCCGGGACAGGGGAAAGCCCCAGCATTTT. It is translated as CASSPSRDRGKPQHF.

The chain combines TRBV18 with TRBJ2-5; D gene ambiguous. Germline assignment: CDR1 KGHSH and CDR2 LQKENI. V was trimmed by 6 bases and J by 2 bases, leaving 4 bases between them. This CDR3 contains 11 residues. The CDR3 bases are TGTGCCAGCTCGAGACAAGAGACCCAGTACTTC. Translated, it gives CASSRQETQYF.

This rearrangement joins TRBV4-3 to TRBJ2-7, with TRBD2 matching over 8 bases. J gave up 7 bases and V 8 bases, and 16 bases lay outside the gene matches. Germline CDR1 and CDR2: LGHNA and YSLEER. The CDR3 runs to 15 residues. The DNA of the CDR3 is TGCGCCAGCGGCTTAAGCGGGGGACCCTTGGGGGAGCAGTACTTC. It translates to CASGLSGGPLGEQYF.

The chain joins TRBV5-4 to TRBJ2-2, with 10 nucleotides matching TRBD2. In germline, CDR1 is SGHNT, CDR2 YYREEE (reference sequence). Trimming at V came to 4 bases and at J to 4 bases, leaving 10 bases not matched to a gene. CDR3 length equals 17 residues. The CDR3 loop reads CASSIQLAGITTGELFF. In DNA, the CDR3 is TGTGCCAGCAGCATCCAACTAGCGGGGATAACCACCGGGGAGCTGTTTTTT. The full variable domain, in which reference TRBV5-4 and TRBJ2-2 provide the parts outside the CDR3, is ETGVTQSPTHLIKTRGQQVTLRCSSQSGHNTVSWYQQALGQGPQFIFQYYREEENGRGNFPPRFSGLQFPNYSSELNVNALELDDSALYLCASSIQLAGITTGELFFGEGSRLTVL.

The CDR3 here is CASSPERGQVYEQYF. In DNA form, the CDR3 reads TGTGCCAGCTCACCGGAACGGGGACAGGTCTACGAGCAGTACTTC. The V gene is TRBV18, the J gene TRBJ2-7, with 8 nucleotides matching TRBD1. CDR1 is KGHSH, CDR2 LQKENI, per germline. J was trimmed by 3 bases and V by 3 bases; bases with no gene match: 7. The CDR3 consists of 15 residues.

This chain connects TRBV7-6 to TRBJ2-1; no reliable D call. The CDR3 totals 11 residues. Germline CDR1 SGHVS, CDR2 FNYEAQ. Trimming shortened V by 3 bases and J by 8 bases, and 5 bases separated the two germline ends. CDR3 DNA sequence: TGTGCCAGCAGCTTTTCCGATGAGCAGTTCTTC. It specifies CASSFSDEQFF.

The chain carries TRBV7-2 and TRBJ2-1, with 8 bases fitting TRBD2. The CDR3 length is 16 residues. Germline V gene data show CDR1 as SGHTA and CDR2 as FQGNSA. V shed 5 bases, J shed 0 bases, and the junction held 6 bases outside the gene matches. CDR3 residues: CASSGSGASSYNEQFF. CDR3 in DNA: TGTGCCAGCAGCGGTAGCGGGGCGAGCTCCTACAATGAGCAGTTCTTC.

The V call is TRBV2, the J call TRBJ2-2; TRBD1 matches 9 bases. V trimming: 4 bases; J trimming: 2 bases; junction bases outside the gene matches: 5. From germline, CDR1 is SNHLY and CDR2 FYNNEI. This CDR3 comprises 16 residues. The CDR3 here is CASSVLGQGNTGELFF. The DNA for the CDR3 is TGTGCCAGCAGTGTATTGGGACAGGGTAACACCGGGGAGCTGTTTTTT.

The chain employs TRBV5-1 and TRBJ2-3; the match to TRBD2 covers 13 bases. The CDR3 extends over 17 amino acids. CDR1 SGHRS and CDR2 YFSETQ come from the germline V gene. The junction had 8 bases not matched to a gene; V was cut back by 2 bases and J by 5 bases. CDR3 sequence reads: CASSLRTSGSGVDTQYF. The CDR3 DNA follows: TGCGCCAGCAGCTTACGGACTAGCGGGAGTGGAGTAGATACGCAGTATTTT.

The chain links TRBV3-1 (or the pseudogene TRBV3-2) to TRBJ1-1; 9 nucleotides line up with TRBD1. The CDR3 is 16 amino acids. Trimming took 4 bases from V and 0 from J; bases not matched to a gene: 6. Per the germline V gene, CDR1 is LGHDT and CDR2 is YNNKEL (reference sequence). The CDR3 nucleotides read TGTGCCAGCAGCCCCACCGGGACAGGGATGAACACTGAAGCTTTCTTT. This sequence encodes CASSPTGTGMNTEAFF.

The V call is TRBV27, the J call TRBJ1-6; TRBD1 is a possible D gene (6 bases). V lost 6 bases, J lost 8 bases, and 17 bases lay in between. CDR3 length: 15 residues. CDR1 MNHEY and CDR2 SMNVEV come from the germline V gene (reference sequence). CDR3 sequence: CASRYSTGSDSPLHF. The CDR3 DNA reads TGTGCCAGCAGATACTCAACAGGGTCCGATTCACCCCTCCACTTT.

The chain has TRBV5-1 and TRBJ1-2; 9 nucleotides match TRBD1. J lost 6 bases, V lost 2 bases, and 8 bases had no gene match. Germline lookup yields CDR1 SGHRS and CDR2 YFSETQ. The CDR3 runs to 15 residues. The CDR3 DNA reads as TGCGCCAGCAGCTTTCCGGGACAGGGTAAGGATGGCTACACCTTC. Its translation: CASSFPGQGKDGYTF.

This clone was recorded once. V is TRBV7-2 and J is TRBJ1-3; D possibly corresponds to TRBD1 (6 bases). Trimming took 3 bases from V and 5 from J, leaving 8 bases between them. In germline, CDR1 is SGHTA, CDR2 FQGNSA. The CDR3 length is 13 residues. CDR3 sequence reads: CASSLDRRNTIYF. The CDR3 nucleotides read TGTGCCAGCAGCTTGGACAGAAGAAACACCATATATTTT.

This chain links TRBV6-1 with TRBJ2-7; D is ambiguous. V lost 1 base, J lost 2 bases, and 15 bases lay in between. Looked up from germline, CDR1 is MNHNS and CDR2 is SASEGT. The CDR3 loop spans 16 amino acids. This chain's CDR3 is CASSEEETLLTYEQYF. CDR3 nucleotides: TGTGCCAGCAGTGAAGAGGAGACCCTCTTGACCTACGAGCAGTACTTC.

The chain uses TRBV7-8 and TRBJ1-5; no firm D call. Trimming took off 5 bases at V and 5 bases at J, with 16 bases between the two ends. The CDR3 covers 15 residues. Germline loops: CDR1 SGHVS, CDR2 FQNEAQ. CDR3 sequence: CASSLNALTDQPQHF. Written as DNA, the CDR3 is TGTGCCAGCAGCCTCAACGCCCTAACCGATCAGCCCCAGCATTTT.

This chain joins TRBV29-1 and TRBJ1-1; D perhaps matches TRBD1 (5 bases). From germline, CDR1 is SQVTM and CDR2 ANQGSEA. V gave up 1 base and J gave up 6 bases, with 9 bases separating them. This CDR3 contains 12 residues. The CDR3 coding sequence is TGCAGCGTTGAAGGTACAGGCCCTGAAGCTTTCTTT. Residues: CSVEGTGPEAFF.